This T cell receptor (beta chain) was documented in a study of cytomegalovirus exposure and HLA in healthy donors. Study-wide points: TCR beta V- and J-gene trimming was later associated with a missense DCLRE1C variant. In an earlier analysis, about 90% or about 30%: the productive usage of most TCR beta V segments.

With 60 Vbeta and 13 Jbeta primers, the PCR was carried out. Profiling relied on immunoSEQ multiplex PCR, and the TCRdb table lists in-frame clones only, not all of them. This sample carries 200,000 to 250,000 clones, 85% of them seen once, and the ten largest clones take 1.3%. The CDR3 is 14 amino acids. V was trimmed by 3 bases and J by 0 bases, leaving 5 bases between them. Germline CDR1 and CDR2: SNHLY and FYNNEI. This clone appeared a few times. Antigen unknown. Likely unrecorded immune exposures existed in these nominally healthy donors. The specimen sequenced was PBMCs. J is TRBJ1-4 and V is TRBV2; no clear D. This TCR came from a human donor in good health. The CDR3 DNA is TGTGCCAGCAGTGACTATACAACTAATGAAAAACTGTTTTTT. The encoded protein is CASSDYTTNEKLFF.